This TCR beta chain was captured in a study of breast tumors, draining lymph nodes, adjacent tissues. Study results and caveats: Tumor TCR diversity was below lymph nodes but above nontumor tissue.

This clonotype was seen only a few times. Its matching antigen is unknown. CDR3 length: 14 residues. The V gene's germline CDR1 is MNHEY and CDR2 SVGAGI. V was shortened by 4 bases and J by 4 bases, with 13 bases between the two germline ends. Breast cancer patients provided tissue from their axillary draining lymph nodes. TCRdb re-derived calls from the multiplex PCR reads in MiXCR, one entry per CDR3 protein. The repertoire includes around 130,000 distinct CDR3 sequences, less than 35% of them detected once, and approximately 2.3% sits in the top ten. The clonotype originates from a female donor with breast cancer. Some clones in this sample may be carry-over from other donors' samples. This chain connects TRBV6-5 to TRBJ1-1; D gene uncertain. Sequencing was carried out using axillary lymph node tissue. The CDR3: CASSSNGRPTEAFF. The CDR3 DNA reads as TGTGCCAGCAGTTCTAATGGGCGGCCCACTGAAGCTTTCTTT.